This is a list of T cell receptor beta chains from one sample in a study of response to subunit inactivated influenza vaccine. Using its own MiXCR run on the RT-PCR reads, TCRdb lists one record per CDR3 protein. Counted here are about 240,000 distinct CDR3 sequences, less than 15% occurring once; the ten biggest clones make up over 6.5%. Sequenced material: non-naive T cells sorted from PBMCs, taken less than 15 days before vaccination. The receptors shown here come from a man aged 45-65 years who received an inactivated influenza vaccine. The CDR3 runs from the conserved cysteine through the conserved F or W. A D gene is named only where the DNA matches it firmly. Not all rows give a size; the values are once, few, many and, for expanded clones, a class.

TRBV20-1	-	-	TRBJ1-6	TGCAGTGCTAGAGATGGACGGGGATCCTATAATTCACCCCTCCACTTT	CSARDGRGSYNSPLHF
TRBV12-3/TRBV12-4	-	many	TRBJ2-1	TGTGCCAGCAGTCTCCGGGCTGGCAATGAGCAGTTCTTC	CASSLRAGNEQFF
TRBV5-6	-	many	TRBJ2-3	TGTGCCAGCAGCCTTGGTGTCGCAGATACGCAGTATTTT	CASSLGVADTQYF
TRBV7-9	-	few	TRBJ1-4	TGTGCCAGCAGACGAACAGGGAAAGCTAATGAAAAACTGTTTTTT	CASRRTGKANEKLFF
TRBV6-1	-	few	TRBJ2-7	TGTGCCAGCGGCCTTAGGGGCTCCGTGTTCGAGCAGTACTTC	CASGLRGSVFEQYF
TRBV6-1	TRBD1	few	TRBJ2-3	TGTGCCAGCAGCTCTAAGACAGGGCCCACAGATACGCAGTATTTT	CASSSKTGPTDTQYF
TRBV18	-	few	TRBJ1-1	TGTGCCAGCTCATCCTCGGCGGCGAACACTGAAGCTTTCTTT	CASSSSAANTEAFF
TRBV6-5	TRBD1	few	TRBJ1-2	TGTGCCAGCAGTTACTACGGGACAGGGAACTATGGCTACACCTTC	CASSYYGTGNYGYTF
TRBV2	-	-	TRBJ2-3	TGTGCCAGCAGCGAATGGTGGGTCACAGATACGCAGTATTTT	CASSEWWVTDTQYF
TRBV3-1	-	few	TRBJ2-5	TGTGCCAGCAGCCATCGACAGGCTCAAGAGACCCAGTACTTC	CASSHRQAQETQYF
TRBV29-1	-	few	TRBJ1-4	TGCAGCGCCTCATCTTCGGTGGCTAATGAAAAACTGTTTTTT	CSASSSVANEKLFF
TRBV9	-	many	TRBJ1-1	TGTGCCAGCAGCGTGGGGGGCTACACTGAAGCTTTCTTT	CASSVGGYTEAFF
TRBV18	-	few	TRBJ1-4	TGTGCCAGCTCACCTGCGGCGGCCCGCGCCGGTGAAAAACTGTTTTTT	CASSPAAARAGEKLFF
TRBV6-5	-	-	TRBJ2-2	TGTGCCAGCAGACCGAACACCGGGGAGCTGTTTTTT	CASRPNTGELFF
TRBV7-9	-	few	TRBJ2-1	TGTGCCAGCAGCCGCAGGGAGGGACAGCCGTACAATGAGCAGTTCTTC	CASSRREGQPYNEQFF
TRBV7-9	-	many	TRBJ1-5	TGTGCCAGCAGCCCAGGTGTCGACAATCAGCCCCAGCATTTT	CASSPGVDNQPQHF
TRBV10-3	TRBD1	-	TRBJ2-1	TGTGCCACCGGGACAGTTGACATCAAGCAGTTCTTC	CATGTVDIKQFF
TRBV5-1	-	many	TRBJ1-2	TGCGCCAGCAGCCCGGAGGGCAGGGTGGTTCGCTATGGCTACACCTTC	CASSPEGRVVRYGYTF
TRBV12-3/TRBV12-4	-	many	TRBJ2-1	TGTGCCAGCAGTTCCGCCGTGGGTTCCAGACAGAAATACAATGAGCAGTTCTTC	CASSSAVGSRQKYNEQFF
TRBV24-1	-	few	TRBJ2-7	TGTGCCACCAGTGATACCGGGACCTCCTACGAGCAGTACTTC	CATSDTGTSYEQYF
TRBV12-3/TRBV12-4	TRBD1	many	TRBJ2-3	TGTGCCAGCAGTTGGGAGGGACAGGGGTTGGCAGATACGCAGTATTTT	CASSWEGQGLADTQYF
TRBV6-2/TRBV6-3	-	-	TRBJ1-1	TGTGCCACCAATGACAGAGTGAACACTGAAGCTTTCTTT	CATNDRVNTEAFF
TRBV9	-	few	TRBJ2-1	TGTGCCAGCAGCGTAGATCCAGCGGGCCCACCCAATGAGCAGTTCTTC	CASSVDPAGPPNEQFF
TRBV6-5	TRBD1	few	TRBJ1-6	TGTGCCAGCAGTTGGGACAGGGGTTCACCCCTCCACTTT	CASSWDRGSPLHF
TRBV29-1	-	many	TRBJ1-2	TGCAGCGTTGAAGAAGCCAGGGGACCCAACTATGGCTACACCTTC	CSVEEARGPNYGYTF
TRBV12-3/TRBV12-4	-	-	TRBJ1-3	TGTGCCAGCAGTTTACGGGGCTCTGGAAACACCATATATTTT	CASSLRGSGNTIYF
TRBV11-1	TRBD1	-	TRBJ2-3	TGTGCCAGCAGCTTATGGTTAGGACAGGGGATAAAGCGGAGTAGCACAGATACGCAGTATTTT	CASSLWLGQGIKRSSTDTQYF
TRBV24-1	TRBD1	-	TRBJ2-1	TGTGCCACCAGTGATTCATGGCAGGGGGCATTCAATGAGCAGTTCTTC	CATSDSWQGAFNEQFF
TRBV30	TRBD1	few	TRBJ1-1	TGTGCCTGGGTCAGGGGGCGAGCTGAAGCTTTCTTT	CAWVRGRAEAFF
TRBV10-3	TRBD2	few	TRBJ2-7	TGTGCCATCAGCTCGGGACTAGGAACATACGAGCAGTACTTC	CAISSGLGTYEQYF